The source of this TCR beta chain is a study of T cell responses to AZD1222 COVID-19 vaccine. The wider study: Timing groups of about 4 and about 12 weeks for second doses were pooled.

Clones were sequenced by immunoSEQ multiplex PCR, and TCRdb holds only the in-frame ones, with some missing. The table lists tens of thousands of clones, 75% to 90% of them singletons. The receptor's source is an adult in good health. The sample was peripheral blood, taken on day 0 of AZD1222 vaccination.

DNA for the CDR3: TGTGCCAGCAGTTACTCAGGGCGGTTCTACGAGCAGTACTTC. The encoded protein is CASSYSGRFYEQYF. The gene calls are TRBV6-5 and TRBJ2-7, with D unclear. The CDR3 is 14 amino acids. The V gene lost 0 bases and the J gene lost 3 bases, with 9 bases spanning the gap. Germline-derived CDR1 and CDR2 are MNHEY and SVGAGI.